These 25 T cell receptor beta chains share one sample of origin, sequenced in a study of blood T cell repertoires in COVID-19. Data came from immunoSEQ multiplex PCR; TCRdb stores just in-frame clones and leaves some out. The top ten hold 10% to 15% of the sample, which has about 130,000 clones, about 85% seen once. Specimen: peripheral blood. These receptors all stem from a man in his 60s with acute or convalescent COVID-19.

This chain joins TRBV27 and TRBJ2-5; 8 positions agree with TRBD1. Losses at the gene ends were 3 bases for V and 5 bases for J; bases not matched to a gene: 2. Germline V gives CDR1 MNHEY, CDR2 SMNVEV (reference sequence). The length of the CDR3 is 13 residues. The CDR3 is CASSLYRGETQYF. The CDR3 DNA follows: TGTGCCAGCAGTTTGTACAGGGGGGAGACCCAGTACTTC.

The gene calls are TRBV19 and TRBJ2-1; D may be TRBD1 (5 bases). CDR1 and CDR2 (germline): LNHDA, SQIVND (reference sequence). V lost 1 base and J lost 1, with 14 bases in between. This CDR3 is built from 17 residues. CDR3 sequence: CASSIGPGFGSYNEQFF. The CDR3 nucleotides read TGTGCCAGTAGTATAGGTCCAGGGTTTGGATCCTACAATGAGCAGTTCTTC. Looking up the rest from reference TRBV19 and TRBJ2-1 gives the full variable domain: DGGITQSPKYLFRKEGQNVTLSCEQNLNHDAMYWYRQDPGQGLRLIYYSQIVNDFQKGDIAEGYSVSREKKESFPLTVTSAQKNPTAFYLCASSIGPGFGSYNEQFFGPGTRLTVL.

The V gene is TRBV6-5, the J gene TRBJ2-7; 11 bases fit TRBD1. CDR1 MNHEY and CDR2 SVGAGI come from the germline V gene. The CDR3 consists of 16 residues. Unmatched junction bases numbered 7, after V lost 4 bases and J lost 2 bases. CDR3 in amino acids: CASSSPRDRGTYEQYF. The CDR3 DNA reads as TGTGCCAGCAGTTCCCCGAGGGACAGGGGGACCTACGAGCAGTACTTC.

V and J are TRBV19 and TRBJ1-6; 12 nucleotides align to TRBD1. The V gene end was trimmed by 6 bases and the J gene end by 11 bases; junction bases not matched to a gene: 8. Germline V gene sequence: CDR1 LNHDA, CDR2 SQIVND (reference sequence). The CDR3 covers 15 residues. The DNA of the CDR3 is TGTGCCAGTAGCACTACGGGACAGGGGGCTACACCCCTCCACTTT. It is translated as CASSTTGQGATPLHF.

The chain links TRBV7-9 to TRBJ1-4; D remains ambiguous. This CDR3 contains 13 residues. From germline, CDR1 is SEHNR and CDR2 FQNEAQ (reference sequence). V lost 5 bases, J lost 7 bases, and 11 bases lay in between. CDR3 in amino acids: CASSLEMGEKLFF. The CDR3 DNA follows: TGTGCCAGCAGCCTGGAGATGGGTGAAAAACTGTTTTTT.

The rearrangement joins TRBV7-9 to TRBJ1-1, with D maybe TRBD1 (6 bases). V gave up 1 base and J gave up 4 bases, with 10 bases separating them. Per the germline V gene, CDR1 is SEHNR and CDR2 is FQNEAQ (reference sequence). The CDR3 consists of 14 residues. CDR3 in DNA: TGTGCCAGCAGCTTAGAAGGGGGAAGCACTGAAGCTTTCTTT. Residues: CASSLEGGSTEAFF. The entire variable domain, with the rest obtained from reference TRBV7-9 and TRBJ1-1, is as follows: DTGVSQNPRHKITKRGQNVTFRCDPISEHNRLYWYRQTLGQGPEFLTYFQNEAQLEKSRLLSDRFSAERPKGSFSTLEIQRTEQGDSAMYLCASSLEGGSTEAFFGQGTRLTVV.

V gene TRBV4-2 combines with J gene TRBJ2-2; the match to TRBD2 covers 14 bases. Germline loops: CDR1 LGHNA, CDR2 YNFKEQ. CDR3 length equals 20 residues. V dropped 0 bases and J dropped 7; count of bases not matched to a gene: 13. The CDR3 loop is CASSQDLGPGTSGRGGELFF. As DNA, the CDR3 is TGTGCCAGCAGCCAAGATTTAGGCCCCGGGACTAGCGGGAGAGGCGGGGAGCTGTTTTTT.

J is TRBJ2-2 and V is TRBV29-1, with 7 bases lining up with TRBD1. Germline V CDR1 and CDR2: SQVTM, ANQGSEA. J lost 5 bases, V lost 2 bases, and 2 bases had no gene match. CDR3 size: 13 residues. CDR3: CSVEPTGTGELFF. Here the CDR3 DNA reads TGCAGCGTTGAACCGACAGGGACCGGGGAGCTGTTTTTT.

This clone was seen a handful of times. This sequence joins TRBV5-1 and TRBJ1-1, with 8 bases matching TRBD1. The length of the CDR3 is 15 residues. Trimming removed 4 bases from V and 3 bases from J; junction bases left unmatched: 8. Germline CDR1 is SGHRS and CDR2 is YFSETQ. CDR3 protein: CASSPWAGGHTEAFF. CDR3 DNA: TGCGCCAGCAGCCCGTGGGCAGGGGGCCACACTGAAGCTTTCTTT. The full variable domain, its missing parts supplied by reference TRBV5-1 and TRBJ1-1, is KAGVTQTPRYLIKTRGQQVTLSCSPISGHRSVSWYQQTPGQGLQFLFEYFSETQRNKGNFPGRFSGRQFSNSRSEMNVSTLELGDSALYLCASSPWAGGHTEAFFGQGTRLTVV.

The gene calls are TRBV5-1 and TRBJ1-6; D is ambiguous. There are 16 residues in the CDR3. Germline loops: CDR1 SGHRS, CDR2 YFSETQ. V lost 7 bases and J lost 0, with 14 bases in between. DNA for the CDR3: TGCGCCAGCCCGGAGCGTCTGAGCTCCTATAATTCACCCCTCCACTTT. Amino acids: CASPERLSSYNSPLHF.

This clone was seen just once. The chain links TRBV24-1 to TRBJ1-1, with 8 bases lining up with TRBD1. In germline, CDR1 is KGHDR, CDR2 SFDVKD. This CDR3 comprises 18 residues. V lost 4 bases, J lost 3 bases, and 15 bases stayed unmatched. CDR3 in amino acids: CATSEARDRSILDTEAFF. The CDR3 nucleotides are TGTGCCACCAGTGAGGCCCGGGACAGGTCCATTTTGGACACTGAAGCTTTCTTT.

This chain links TRBV6-5 with TRBJ1-2, with a tentative D call TRBD1 (5 bases). The CDR3 extends over 14 amino acids. Germline V lookup: CDR1 MNHEY, CDR2 SVGAGI. Between the trimmed V and J ends, which lost 5 bases and 2 bases, there was a span of 12 bases. The CDR3 sequence: CASSPRGGNYGYTF. The CDR3 DNA sequence: TGTGCCAGCAGTCCCCGCGGGGGGAACTATGGCTACACCTTC.

About this clone itself: This CDR3 is also generated by other DNA sequences in the sample. The chain uses TRBV19 and TRBJ2-1; TRBD2 aligns across 13 bases. CDR1 LNHDA and CDR2 SQIVND come from the germline V gene (reference sequence). This CDR3 spans 15 amino acids. J lost 4 bases, V lost 5 bases, and 2 bases had no gene match. As DNA, the CDR3 is TGTGCCAGTAGTCGGACTAGCGGGAGTTACAATGAGCAGTTCTTC. Its protein is CASSRTSGSYNEQFF.

V is TRBV6-5 and J is TRBJ1-1, with 7 nucleotides matching TRBD1. CDR3 length: 15 amino acids. V shed 6 bases and J 1 base; nucleotides not matched to a gene: 8. CDR1 and CDR2 (germline): MNHEY, SVGAGI. The CDR3 loop reads CASRATGAGNTEAFF. The CDR3 DNA reads as TGTGCCAGCAGAGCAACAGGGGCCGGGAACACTGAAGCTTTCTTT.

This chain uses TRBV5-4 with TRBJ2-7, with 13 bases aligning to TRBD2. The junction had 5 bases not matched to a gene; V was cut back by 4 bases and J by 1 base. CDR3 size: 16 residues. Germline assignment: CDR1 SGHNT and CDR2 YYREEE (reference sequence). The CDR3 spells CASSPRTSGSSYEQYF. The CDR3 DNA is TGTGCCAGCAGCCCGAGGACTAGCGGGAGTTCCTACGAGCAGTACTTC.

The genes are TRBV5-5 and TRBJ2-3; 10 positions agree with TRBD1. The germline V gene has CDR1 SGHKS and CDR2 YYEKEE (reference sequence). V gave up 7 bases and J gave up 6 bases; unmatched junction bases: 5. This CDR3 comprises 13 residues. The DNA for the CDR3 is TGTGCCAGCGACAGGGGGCGTTCGGATACGCAGTATTTT. Its protein product is CASDRGRSDTQYF.

This chain connects TRBV9 to TRBJ2-3; a weak D match, TRBD2 (6 bases). V lost 6 bases and J 1 base, leaving 9 bases between the germline ends. The CDR3 is 13 residues long. Germline loops: CDR1 SGDLS, CDR2 YYNGEE. The DNA of the CDR3 is TGTGCCAGCAAGGCTAGCGGCACAGATACGCAGTATTTT. Encoded protein: CASKASGTDTQYF. Full variable domain (remainder filled in from reference TRBV9 and TRBJ2-3): DSGVTQTPKHLITATGQRVTLRCSPRSGDLSVYWYQQSLDQGLQFLIQYYNGEERAKGNILERFSAQQFPDLHSELNLSSLELGDSALYFCASKASGTDTQYFGPGTRLTVL.

This chain joins TRBV28 and TRBJ2-7, with 9 bases aligning to TRBD2. In germline, CDR1 is MDHEN, CDR2 SYDVKM. The CDR3 is 16 residues long. V shed 3 bases and J 0 bases; nucleotides not matched to a gene: 6. CDR3 sequence reads: CASSFNLAGSSYEQYF. The DNA for the CDR3 is TGTGCCAGCAGTTTTAATCTAGCGGGAAGCTCCTACGAGCAGTACTTC.

The rearrangement links TRBV7-2 to TRBJ2-7; 11 bases fit TRBD2. This CDR3 has 15 amino acids. Germline V CDR1 and CDR2: SGHTA, FQGNSA. Trimming removed 5 bases from V and 0 bases from J; junction bases left unmatched: 3. The CDR3 DNA follows: TGTGCCAGCAGCCCTAGCGGGGGGAGCTCCTACGAGCAGTACTTC. Its protein is CASSPSGGSSYEQYF.

The J gene is TRBJ2-7, the V gene TRBV6-5, with 12 bases fitting TRBD2. V trimming: 6 bases; J trimming: 7 bases; junction bases outside the gene matches: 10. Germline assignment: CDR1 MNHEY and CDR2 SVGAGI. The CDR3 is 15 residues long. CDR3 loop: CASRASGGVLWEQYF. DNA of the CDR3: TGTGCCAGCAGAGCTAGCGGGGGGGTTCTCTGGGAGCAGTACTTC.

This chain joins TRBV15 and TRBJ1-2, with 10 bases aligning to TRBD1. The CDR3 sequence is 13 residues long. Losses at the gene ends were 4 bases for V and 5 bases for J; bases not matched to a gene: 1. Germline-derived CDR1 and CDR2 are LNHNV and YYDKDF (reference sequence). The CDR3: CATSMGQGYGYTF. CDR3 nucleotides: TGTGCCACCAGCATGGGACAGGGGTATGGCTACACCTTC.

V gene TRBV6-5 combines with J gene TRBJ1-2; TRBD1 might be the D (5 bases). The germline V and J ends were trimmed by 0 bases and 7 bases, with 12 bases remaining between them. Germline values: CDR1 MNHEY, CDR2 SVGAGI. This CDR3 is built from 14 residues. CDR3: CASSYSAGLGGYTF. CDR3 DNA: TGTGCCAGCAGTTACTCAGCAGGGCTCGGTGGCTACACCTTC.

V gene TRBV27 combines with J gene TRBJ1-2, with 9 bases aligning to TRBD1. The CDR3 sequence is 15 residues long. The V gene end was trimmed by 4 bases and the J gene end by 3 bases; junction bases not matched to a gene: 6. Germline CDR1 and CDR2: MNHEY and SMNVEV (reference sequence). The CDR3 is CASSSWTGADYGYTF. The CDR3, as DNA: TGTGCCAGCAGTTCATGGACAGGGGCGGACTATGGCTACACCTTC.

This chain uses TRBV9 with TRBJ2-7; 12 nucleotides agree with TRBD2. The CDR3 is 15 residues long. J lost 4 bases, V lost 3 bases, and 5 bases had no gene match. Per the germline V gene, CDR1 is SGDLS and CDR2 is YYNGEE. In DNA, the CDR3 is TGTGCCAGCAGCGCTGGACTAGCGGGATCTTACGAGCAGTACTTC. Its translation is CASSAGLAGSYEQYF.

This clone was observed at least ten times. The chain is built from TRBV24-1 and TRBJ2-2, with TRBD2 as a possible D gene (6 bases). Looked up from germline, CDR1 is KGHDR and CDR2 is SFDVKD. The CDR3 covers 14 residues. V was trimmed by 7 bases and J by 1 base, leaving 9 bases between them. The chain's CDR3 is CATRGGRNTGELFF. For the CDR3, the DNA is TGTGCCACCAGGGGAGGCAGGAACACCGGGGAGCTGTTTTTT.